This T cell receptor beta chain comes out of a study of T cells in Graves' hyperthyroidism and ophthalmopathy. Broader study findings: Progression to ophthalmopathy was predicted a median of approximately seven months early. Peripheral blood also featured most of the thyroid clonotypes expanded above 0.001.

Amplification of TCR beta CDR3 regions was performed using RNA transcripts as template. Primed by the HTBI set, a first-round RT-PCR was run on the TCR CDR3. MiXCR, run by TCRdb on the multiplex PCR reads, gives a single entry per CDR3 protein. This sample has hundreds of thousands of distinct CDR3 sequences, with around 16% found just once. Ophthalmopathy cases scored 3 or more on the Clinical Activity Score and 4 or more on NOSPECS grade, with duration below 3 months. Reasons for excluding patients were uncontrolled infection, other autoimmune disease, pregnancy or lactation. This clonotype was observed at least ten times. Its antigen is unidentified. This CDR3 spans 16 amino acids. Germline V CDR1 and CDR2: MDHEN, SYDVKM. V lost 1 base, J lost 8 bases, and 7 bases stayed unmatched.

The TCR originated in a woman aged 40 to 49 with Graves' ophthalmopathy. Sequencing was performed on blood. The chain links TRBV28 to TRBJ1-4; 10 nucleotides match TRBD1. The CDR3 region is CASSLSSGTGVEKLFF. The CDR3 bases are TGTGCCAGCAGTTTATCTTCCGGGACAGGGGTCGAAAAACTGTTTTTT. Filled out from reference TRBV28 and TRBJ1-4, the complete variable domain reads DVKVTQSSRYLVKRTGEKVFLECVQDMDHENMFWYRQDPGLGLRLIYFSYDVKMKEKGDIPEGYSVSREKKERFSLILESASTNQTSMYLCASSLSSGTGVEKLFFGSGTQLSVL.